Each of the 24 T cell receptor beta chains below was sequenced from the same sample in a study of blood T cells in healthy people across ages. A second PCR, run for roughly 7 to 11 cycles, used a sample-barcoded 5' primer plus a J-beta primer mix. Each CDR3 protein is one row after TCRdb ran MiXCR on the 5' RACE reads. This table holds around 1,900,000 distinct CDR3 sequences, around 42% found once. Sequenced material: blood. Receptor source: a human donor in good health.

This chain's CDR3 is CAISESPGLNTEAFF. DNA for the CDR3: TGTGCCATCAGTGAGTCCCCAGGCTTGAACACTGAAGCTTTCTTT. V is TRBV10-3 and J is TRBJ1-1; D uncertain. CDR1 is ENHRY and CDR2 is SYGVKD in the germline V gene. The CDR3 sequence is 15 residues long. The germline V and J ends were trimmed by 0 bases and 0 bases, with 8 bases remaining between them.

This clonotype was seen more than once but under ten times. This chain uses TRBV12-3 or TRBV12-4 with TRBJ2-7; unclear D gene. The CDR3 loop spans 13 amino acids. V lost 3 bases to trimming and J lost 6 bases, with 12 bases between them. The CDR3 bases are TGTGCCAGCAGTTTTGGTGGGGTAAGCGAGCAGTACTTC. Translated: CASSFGGVSEQYF.

The V and J genes are TRBV20-1 and TRBJ1-5; D may be TRBD1 (5 bases). Germline values: CDR1 DFQATT, CDR2 SNEGSKA (reference sequence). This CDR3 comprises 17 residues. V lost 3 bases and J lost 7, with 25 bases in between. The CDR3 reads CSARKIWEGGTIQPQHF. CDR3 nucleotides: TGCAGTGCTAGGAAGATTTGGGAGGGAGGGACCATACAGCCCCAGCATTTT.

The chain uses TRBV9 and TRBJ2-1; the D gene could be TRBD1 or TRBD2 (5 bases each). Trimming left V 1 base short and J 2 bases short, with 13 bases between. This CDR3 has 16 residues. Per the germline V gene, CDR1 is SGDLS and CDR2 is YYNGEE. CDR3 DNA: TGTGCCAGCAGCGTAAGGGATCCGGGGCCCTACAATGAGCAGTTCTTC. It codes for CASSVRDPGPYNEQFF.

This clonotype has a handful of counts. The V call is TRBV12-3 or TRBV12-4, the J call TRBJ2-7; 8 bases agree with TRBD1. CDR3 size: 13 residues. V lost 2 bases, J lost 5 bases, and 2 bases stayed unmatched. In DNA, the CDR3 is TGTGCCAGCAGTTTACACAGGGGGGACGAGCAGTACTTC. This gives the protein CASSLHRGDEQYF.

This sequence joins TRBV24-1 and TRBJ2-1; 9 bases agree with TRBD1. Germline CDR1 and CDR2: KGHDR and SFDVKD. This CDR3 spans 16 amino acids. After removal of 5 bases from V and 5 bases from J, the junction contained 9 bases not matched to a gene. Here the CDR3 reads CATSARTGTGHNEQFF. The DNA of the CDR3 is TGTGCCACCAGTGCCCGTACCGGGACAGGGCACAATGAGCAGTTCTTC.

The table lists this clonotype with a few counts. This chain connects TRBV4-1 to TRBJ2-1, with D perhaps TRBD1 (5 bases). Trimming removed 1 base from V and 2 bases from J, with 6 bases in between. CDR3 size: 14 residues. In germline, CDR1 is MGHRA, CDR2 YSYEKL. Here the CDR3 DNA reads TGCGCCAGCAGCCAAGTGACAGCCTACAATGAGCAGTTCTTC. Translation gives CASSQVTAYNEQFF.

The chain couples TRBV19 to TRBJ2-5, with D possibly TRBD2 on 7 matching bases. Germline lookup yields CDR1 LNHDA and CDR2 SQIVND (reference sequence). V shed 4 bases and J shed 4 bases, with 13 bases lying between them. This CDR3 spans 14 amino acids. The DNA for the CDR3 is TGTGCCAGTAGTAAGGGGGACTACGGAGAGACCCAGTACTTC. Translation: CASSKGDYGETQYF.

The V gene is TRBV6-1, the J gene TRBJ1-5; D ambiguous. The length of the CDR3 is 14 residues. The V end lost 7 bases, the J end lost 0 bases, and 10 bases lay between the germline ends. Germline CDR1 reads MNHNS; CDR2 reads SASEGT. CDR3 sequence reads: CASMESYSNQPQHF. The CDR3 DNA is TGTGCCAGCATGGAGTCTTATAGCAATCAGCCCCAGCATTTT.

Only a few counts were recorded for this clonotype. The rearrangement joins TRBV5-1 to TRBJ2-1; D possibly uses TRBD1 or TRBD2 (5 bases each). This CDR3 is built from 14 residues. Germline CDR1 is SGHRS and CDR2 is YFSETQ. The ends were cut back, 6 bases at V and 3 bases at J, with 13 bases in the middle. CDR3: CASTLGDGYNEQFF. The CDR3, as DNA: TGCGCCAGCACCCTGGGGGACGGCTACAATGAGCAGTTCTTC.

V usage is TRBV6-5 and J usage is TRBJ2-5, with TRBD2 identical over 11 bases. V dropped 0 bases and J dropped 6; count of bases not matched to a gene: 18. The CDR3 extends over 20 amino acids. The germline gives CDR1 MNHEY, CDR2 SVGAGI. The CDR3 DNA reads as TGTGCCAGCAGTTACTCCCGTACTAGCGGGGGCGCCGGGTCATGGCAGACCCAGTACTTC. Translation: CASSYSRTSGGAGSWQTQYF.

This rearrangement joins TRBV5-1 to TRBJ1-1; weak D call: TRBD1 (5 bases). Between the trimmed V and J ends, which lost 3 bases and 3 bases, there was a span of 15 bases. From germline, CDR1 is SGHRS and CDR2 YFSETQ. The CDR3 sequence is 15 residues long. The CDR3 nucleotides are TGCGCCAGCAGCTCTGGGGGGTTTGGGGACACTGAAGCTTTCTTT. Translated, it gives CASSSGGFGDTEAFF.

This clonotype came up many times. The chain carries TRBV20-1 and TRBJ2-5; 8 bases map to TRBD2. With V trimmed by 5 bases and J by 1 base, 6 bases remained unmatched. Germline V CDR1 and CDR2: DFQATT, SNEGSKA (reference sequence). There are 14 residues in the CDR3. CDR3 sequence reads: CSALIAGPQETQYF. CDR3 DNA sequence: TGCAGTGCTCTAATAGCGGGACCCCAAGAGACCCAGTACTTC.

In the case of this clonotype: Being one base from a much bigger clone, this may be a read error. This chain joins TRBV20-1 and TRBJ2-1; 7 bases fit TRBD2. The end of the DNA aligns better with TRBJ2-7, so the J call may be wrong. Germline CDR1 and CDR2: DFQATT and SNEGSKA (reference sequence). This CDR3 comprises 14 residues. The CDR3 loop is CSARDPQVGGEQYV. The DNA for the CDR3 is TGCAGTGCTAGAGATCCCCAGGTGGGGGGGGAGCAGTACGTC.

The rearrangement uses TRBV24-1 and TRBJ2-1, with a weak D call TRBD1 (7 bases). The CDR3 runs to 13 residues. V shed 10 bases and J shed 5 bases, with 14 bases lying between them. The germline V gene encodes CDR1 KGHDR and CDR2 SFDVKD. The CDR3 coding sequence is TGTGCCACGCAGGGGGGAGGTAACAATGAGCAGTTCTTC. Translated, it gives CATQGGGNNEQFF.

This chain links TRBV6-6 with TRBJ2-5; the match to TRBD2 covers 8 bases. The J call may be mistaken, given a closer DNA end match to TRBJ2-7. CDR1 and CDR2 (germline): MNHNY, SVGAGI (reference sequence). The CDR3 has 14 amino acids. DNA of the CDR3: TGTGCCAGCACCCCCGGGGGGGAGGCCTACGAGCAGTACTTC. This encodes CASTPGGEAYEQYF.

The chain recombines TRBV4-3 with TRBJ1-2; D is unresolved. V was clipped by 1 base and J by 6 bases, with 15 bases between them. The CDR3 length is 15 residues. The germline V gene encodes CDR1 LGHNA and CDR2 YSLEER. CDR3 sequence: CASSQGFTPADGYTF. The DNA of the CDR3 is TGCGCCAGCAGCCAAGGATTTACCCCGGCTGATGGCTACACCTTC.

The CDR3 DNA sequence: TGTGCCAGCAGCTATAAACAGGGGGCCTTTGAAAAACTGTTTTTT. It encodes CASSYKQGAFEKLFF. The chain couples TRBV7-2 to TRBJ1-4, with 9 bases identical to TRBD1. Germline CDR1 SGHTA, CDR2 FQGNSA. The V segment lost 4 bases and the J segment 7 bases; nucleotides outside the gene matches: 7. The CDR3 extends over 15 amino acids.

The chain combines TRBV20-1 with TRBJ1-1, with D unclear. The germline CDR1 and CDR2 sequences are DFQATT and SNEGSKA (reference sequence). This CDR3 is 14 amino acids long. The V end lost 0 bases, the J end lost 0 bases, and 8 bases lay between the germline ends. CDR3 in amino acids: CSARDLEVNTEAFF. The CDR3 nucleotides read TGCAGTGCTAGAGATCTGGAGGTGAACACTGAAGCTTTCTTT.

This clonotype was detected a few times. The chain uses TRBV12-3 or TRBV12-4 and TRBJ2-7, with unresolved D. The length of the CDR3 is 15 residues. V lost 5 bases, J lost 0 bases, and 14 bases lay in between. For the CDR3, the DNA is TGTGCCAGCAGTCCCCCAAAAGACGCCTCCTACGAGCAGTACTTC. Its protein is CASSPPKDASYEQYF.

The V gene is TRBV7-2, the J gene TRBJ1-1; D is unresolved. The CDR3 totals 15 residues. Germline V lookup: CDR1 SGHTA, CDR2 FQGNSA. Trimming removed 2 bases from V and 6 bases from J, with 16 bases in between. CDR3 protein: CASSLQVTGSAEAFF. CDR3 nucleotide sequence: TGTGCCAGCAGCTTACAGGTAACTGGATCGGCTGAAGCTTTCTTT.

As concerns this clonotype: The germline gene is not matched at one end of the junction; a read error may be the cause. The chain joins TRBV7-2 to TRBJ2-4; TRBD1 matches at 8 bases. The germline V gene encodes CDR1 SGHTA and CDR2 FQGNSA. CDR3 size: 14 residues. CDR3 sequence reads: CASSFGQGGNIQYF. The DNA of the CDR3 is TGCGCCAGCAGCTTCGGACAGGGAGGAAACATTCAGTACTTC.

As to this clonotype: The junction and the germline gene differ at one end; a read error may be behind it. This chain connects TRBV7-2 to TRBJ2-3, with TRBD2 matching 9 bases. This CDR3 comprises 17 residues. The germline V gene encodes CDR1 SGHTA and CDR2 FQGNSA. CDR3 bases: TGTGCCAGCAGCCCACCAACAGGCGGGGGGGGTCTAGATACACAGTATTTT. It specifies CASSPPTGGGGLDTQYF.

This clonotype was recorded at least ten times. The rearrangement links TRBV7-2 to TRBJ1-5; D is possibly TRBD1 (5 bases). V was trimmed by 5 bases and J by 2 bases, leaving 13 bases between them. In germline, CDR1 is SGHTA, CDR2 FQGNSA. The CDR3 is made up of 15 amino acids. This CDR3 is CASSAFGGRNQPQHF. Written as DNA, the CDR3 is TGTGCCAGCAGCGCCTTCGGGGGTCGCAATCAGCCCCAGCATTTT.